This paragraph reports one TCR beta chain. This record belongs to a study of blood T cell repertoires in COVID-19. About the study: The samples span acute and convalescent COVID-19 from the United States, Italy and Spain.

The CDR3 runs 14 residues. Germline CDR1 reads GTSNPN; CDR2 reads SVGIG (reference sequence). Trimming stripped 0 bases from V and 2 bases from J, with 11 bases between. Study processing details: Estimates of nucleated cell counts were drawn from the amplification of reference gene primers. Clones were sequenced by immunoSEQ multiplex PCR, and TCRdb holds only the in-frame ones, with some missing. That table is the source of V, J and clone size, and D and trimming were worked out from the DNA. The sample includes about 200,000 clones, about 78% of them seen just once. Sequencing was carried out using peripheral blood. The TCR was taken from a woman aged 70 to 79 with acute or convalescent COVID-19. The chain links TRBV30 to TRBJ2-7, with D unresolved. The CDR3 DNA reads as TGTGCCTGGAGTGTTGGTCAGATACCCTACGAGCAGTACTTC. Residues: CAWSVGQIPYEQYF.